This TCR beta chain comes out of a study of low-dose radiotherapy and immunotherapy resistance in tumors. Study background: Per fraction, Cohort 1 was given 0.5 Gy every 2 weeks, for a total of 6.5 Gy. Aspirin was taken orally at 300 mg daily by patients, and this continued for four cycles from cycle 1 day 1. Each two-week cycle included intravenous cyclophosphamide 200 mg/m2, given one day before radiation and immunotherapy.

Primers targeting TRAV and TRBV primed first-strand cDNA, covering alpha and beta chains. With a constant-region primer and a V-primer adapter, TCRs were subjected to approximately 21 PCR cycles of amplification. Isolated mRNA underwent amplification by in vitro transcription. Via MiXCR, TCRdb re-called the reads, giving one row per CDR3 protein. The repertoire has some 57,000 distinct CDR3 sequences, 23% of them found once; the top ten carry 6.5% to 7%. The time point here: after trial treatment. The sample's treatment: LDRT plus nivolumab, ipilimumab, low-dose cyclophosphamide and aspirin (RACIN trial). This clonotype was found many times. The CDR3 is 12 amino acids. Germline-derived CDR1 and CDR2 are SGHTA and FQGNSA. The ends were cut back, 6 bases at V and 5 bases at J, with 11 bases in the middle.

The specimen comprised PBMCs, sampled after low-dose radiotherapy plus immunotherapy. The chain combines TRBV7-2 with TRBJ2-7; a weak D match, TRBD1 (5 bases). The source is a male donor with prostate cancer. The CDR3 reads CASSQGSHEQYF. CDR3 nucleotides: TGTGCCAGCAGTCAGGGATCCCACGAGCAGTACTTC.